This is a list of T cell receptor beta chains from one sample in a study of low-dose radiotherapy and immunotherapy resistance in tumors. TCRdb independently ran MiXCR on the reads; one entry per CDR3 protein. The sample includes 70,000 to 90,000 distinct CDR3 sequences, roughly 19% seen only once; the top ten take 2.8%. The specimen comprised PBMCs, sampled before treatment. These receptors all come from a male donor with prostate cancer. Each CDR3 is given with its conserved first and last residue. D genes are given only for firm matches. Clone sizes are given selectively: once, few, many, or a class where the clone is expanded.

clone size,D gene,J gene,V gene,CDR3 DNA,CDR3 protein
-,TRBD1,TRBJ2-7,TRBV7-2,TGTGCCAGCAGCCCTGAGGGGACAGGGGAGTGGTACGAGCAGTACTTC,CASSPEGTGEWYEQYF
many,-,TRBJ2-7,TRBV14,TGTGCCAGCAGCCAAGAGAGGGGATACGAGCAGTACTTC,CASSQERGYEQYF
many,-,TRBJ2-5,TRBV5-1,TGCGCCAGCAGCTTAAGTGTAGGAAACCAAGAGACCCAGTACTTC,CASSLSVGNQETQYF
many,-,TRBJ2-1,TRBV5-1,TGTGCCAGCAGCTGGGGGCAGCCATACAATGAGCAGTTCTTC,CASSWGQPYNEQFF
many,-,TRBJ2-3,TRBV7-8,TGTGCCAGCAGCTTAGGAGGTCTAGAGATGGGACGAGACACAGATACGCAGTATTTT,CASSLGGLEMGRDTDTQYF
many,TRBD2,TRBJ2-3,TRBV29-1,TGCAGCGGACGACTAGCGGGGGAGGGATGGGATACGCAGTATTTT,CSGRLAGEGWDTQYF
many,TRBD1,TRBJ2-7,TRBV2,TGTGCCAGCAGTGCGGGACAGGGGGTCGAGCAGTACTTC,CASSAGQGVEQYF
many,-,TRBJ2-7,TRBV6-2/TRBV6-3,TGTGCCAGCAGTTACTCGACTAGTGCCGAGCAGTACTTC,CASSYSTSAEQYF
-,-,TRBJ1-6,TRBV11-2,TGTGCCAGCAGCTTATTAGGGGGGCAGAATTCACCCCTCCACTTT,CASSLLGGQNSPLHF
many,-,TRBJ1-6,TRBV4-2,TGTGCCAGCAGCCAAGAGGAAACGGGGAATTCACCCCTCCACTTT,CASSQEETGNSPLHF
many,-,TRBJ1-6,TRBV7-9,TGTGCCAGCAGCTTTAAAGGGACTAATTCACCCCTCCACTTT,CASSFKGTNSPLHF
many,-,TRBJ2-1,TRBV11-3,TGTGCCAGCAGCTCTGGGGGGTCCTACAATGAGCAGTTCTTC,CASSSGGSYNEQFF
many,TRBD1,TRBJ2-7,TRBV4-2,TGTGCCAGCAGCGTTAATCAGGGGGCGGAGCAGTACTTC,CASSVNQGAEQYF
many,-,TRBJ1-1,TRBV9,TGTGCCAGCAGCGAGGGGGGGGGCGCTGGCACTGAAGCTTTCTTT,CASSEGGGAGTEAFF
many,-,TRBJ1-5,TRBV19,TGTGCCATCGCTACAGGGTATAATCAGCCCCAGCATTTT,CAIATGYNQPQHF
many,-,TRBJ2-3,TRBV20-1,TGCAGTGCTACTCAGCGCAAGGGGGAGGATACGCAGTATTTT,CSATQRKGEDTQYF
many,-,TRBJ2-1,TRBV10-3,TGTGCCACCGGGGCTGGCGACAATGAGCAGTTCTTC,CATGAGDNEQFF
many,-,TRBJ1-4,TRBV18,TGTGCCAGCTCACCTCGCCGCCCCGAGACAATAAATGAAAAACTGTTTTTT,CASSPRRPETINEKLFF
few,TRBD2,TRBJ2-5,TRBV9,TGTGCCAGCAGCACGACTAGCGGTGGTGGTTGGGAGACCCAGTACTTC,CASSTTSGGGWETQYF
many,TRBD1,TRBJ2-3,TRBV29-1,TGCAGCGTCGCAGACAGGGTCCAAACTACGCAGTATTTT,CSVADRVQTTQYF
few,TRBD2,TRBJ2-1,TRBV12-5,TGTGCTAGTGGTTTGGACACCGGGACTAGCGGGGGCTTCTCCTACAATGAGCAGTTCTTC,CASGLDTGTSGGFSYNEQFF
many,-,TRBJ1-1,TRBV6-2/TRBV6-3,TGTGCCAGCAGAACGGGGTCGAACACTGAAGCTTTCTTT,CASRTGSNTEAFF
many,TRBD2,TRBJ2-3,TRBV3-1,TGTGCCAGCAGCCAGGGGCGGGGGACCAATACGCAGTATTTT,CASSQGRGTNTQYF
many,TRBD1,TRBJ2-7,TRBV5-5,TGTGCCAGCAGCATACCGGGACAGGGGACCTACGAGCAGTACTTC,CASSIPGQGTYEQYF
many,TRBD1,TRBJ1-2,TRBV7-9,TGTGCCAGCAGCTTACCAAAAGGGGGCGCGGGCTATGGCTACACCTTC,CASSLPKGGAGYGYTF
many,-,TRBJ2-2,TRBV5-6,TGTGCCAGCAGCTGGATCGACTTGGCCGGGGAGCTGTTTTTT,CASSWIDLAGELFF
many,TRBD2,TRBJ2-1,TRBV20-1,TGCAGTGCCACCTTAGCGGGGGAAGGCTACAATGAGCAGTTCTTC,CSATLAGEGYNEQFF
many,-,TRBJ2-1,TRBV20-1,TGCAGTGCCCCGCGGGGGAGGGGGGCCTTGGAGTTCTTC,CSAPRGRGALEFF
many,-,TRBJ2-7,TRBV18,TGTGCCAGCTCACATGGACTGGCCTACGAGCAGTACTTC,CASSHGLAYEQYF
-,-,TRBJ1-2,TRBV7-8,TGTGCCAGCAGCTTAAGTGCAGCGAACTATGGCTACACCTTC,CASSLSAANYGYTF
many,TRBD1,TRBJ1-3,TRBV6-5,TGTGCCAGCAGCCTGTCGGCAGGGGGCGCGGGAAACACCATATATTTT,CASSLSAGGAGNTIYF
-,-,TRBJ2-5,TRBV29-1,TGCAGCGTTTCCGAGGACTACCCCCAAGAGACCCAGTACTTC,CSVSEDYPQETQYF
few,TRBD1,TRBJ1-6,TRBV18,TGTGCCAGCTCCAGGGGGACAGAGAATTCACCCCTCCACTTT,CASSRGTENSPLHF
many,-,TRBJ1-2,TRBV5-6,TGTGCCAGCAGCTTGGTTCTCGGGGGCCCCCTCTTGAGCACCTTC,CASSLVLGGPLLSTF
many,-,TRBJ1-5,TRBV27,TGTGCCAGCAGTACAGACACCAATCAGCCCCAGCATTTT,CASSTDTNQPQHF
many,TRBD1,TRBJ1-6,TRBV30,TGTGCCTGGAACAGTGGGACAGGCAATTCACCCCTCCACTTT,CAWNSGTGNSPLHF
-,-,TRBJ1-2,TRBV14,TGTGCCAGCAGCCTCCAAAAAGAGGGGGGCTACACCTTC,CASSLQKEGGYTF
many,TRBD2,TRBJ2-3,TRBV6-5,TGTGCCAGCAGTCAGTGGACTAGCCGTCGTACGCAGTATTTT,CASSQWTSRRTQYF
-,TRBD1,TRBJ2-1,TRBV20-1,TGCAGTGCTAGAAGGGACAGGGGGCAGGGTGAGCAGTTCTTC,CSARRDRGQGEQFF
many,TRBD2,TRBJ2-1,TRBV3-1,TGTGCCAGCAGCCAAGCCTTCGGGGGGTCCAATGAGCAGTTCTTC,CASSQAFGGSNEQFF
few,TRBD1,TRBJ2-3,TRBV11-2,TGTGCCAGCAGCCCTGGACAGGGGATAAGGGCAGATACGCAGTATTTT,CASSPGQGIRADTQYF
many,TRBD2,TRBJ2-5,TRBV20-1,TGCAGTGCGCGAGCAACTAGCGGGGGAGGTGAGACCCAGTACTTC,CSARATSGGGETQYF
many,TRBD1,TRBJ2-3,TRBV29-1,TGCAGCGTTGCCCAGGGACAGAGCACAGATACGCAGTATTTT,CSVAQGQSTDTQYF
many,TRBD1,TRBJ1-3,TRBV25-1,TGTGCCAGCAGTGACCACAGGGGTGGAAACACCATATATTTT,CASSDHRGGNTIYF
many,-,TRBJ1-3,TRBV5-1,TGCGCCAGCAGCTTGGGCGGGACACTTGGAAACACCATATATTTT,CASSLGGTLGNTIYF
many,TRBD2,TRBJ2-3,TRBV12-5,TGTGCTAGTGGTTTCACGACTAGCGGGGTTGTGGATACGCAGTATTTT,CASGFTTSGVVDTQYF
-,-,TRBJ2-1,TRBV13,TGTGCCAGCAGCTTAGGATCTAGAGACAATGAGCAGTTCTTC,CASSLGSRDNEQFF
many,-,TRBJ2-1,TRBV7-8,TGTGCCAGCAGCTTTCGGCTAGGGTCCTACAATGAGCAGTTCTTC,CASSFRLGSYNEQFF
many,-,TRBJ1-6,TRBV6-5,TGTGCCAGCAGTGCTGAGGGTTGGGGTAATTCACCCCTCCACTTT,CASSAEGWGNSPLHF
-,-,TRBJ2-2,TRBV5-1,TGCGCCAGCACGTCCCCTTCGGACCCCGGGGAGCTGTTTTTT,CASTSPSDPGELFF
-,-,TRBJ2-5,TRBV5-1,-,CASSFYICSARAPNSPEETQYF
many,-,TRBJ2-2,TRBV6-5,TGTGCCAGCAGGCCGGGGGGCACGAACACCGGGGAGCTGTTTTTT,CASRPGGTNTGELFF